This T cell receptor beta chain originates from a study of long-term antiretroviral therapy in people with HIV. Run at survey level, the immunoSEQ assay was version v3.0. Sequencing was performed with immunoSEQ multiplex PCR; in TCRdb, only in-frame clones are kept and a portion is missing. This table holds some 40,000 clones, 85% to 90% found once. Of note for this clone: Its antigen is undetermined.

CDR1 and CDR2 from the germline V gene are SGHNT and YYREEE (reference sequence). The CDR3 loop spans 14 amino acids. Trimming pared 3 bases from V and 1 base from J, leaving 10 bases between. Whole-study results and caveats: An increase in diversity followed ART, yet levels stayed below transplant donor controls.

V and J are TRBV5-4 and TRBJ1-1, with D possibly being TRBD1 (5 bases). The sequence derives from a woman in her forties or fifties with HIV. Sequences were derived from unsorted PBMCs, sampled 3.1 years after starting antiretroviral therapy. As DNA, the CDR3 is TGTGCCAGCAGCTCCCTCACAGGGAACACTGAAGCTTTCTTT. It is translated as CASSSLTGNTEAFF.